The subject of this entry is one T cell receptor beta chain. The data derive from a study of OX40 agonist ivuxolimab in advanced cancers. Using immunoSEQ multiplex PCR, the repertoire was profiled, and TCRdb retains in-frame clones only, with some absent. The table lists 30,000 to 35,000 clones, roughly three quarters of them singletons. V lost 4 bases, J lost 12 bases, and 9 bases stayed unmatched. Germline CDR1 reads SGHRS; CDR2 reads YFSETQ. This CDR3 has 13 amino acids. This sequence originates from an adult with an advanced solid tumor such as melanoma, head and neck, liver or kidney cancer. The chain is built from TRBV5-1 and TRBJ2-1, with 8 nucleotides matching TRBD1. The sample consisted of CD4+ or CD8+ T cells sorted from blood, taken in a trial of the OX40 agonist ivuxolimab. CDR3 DNA sequence: TGCGCCAGCAGCCCCCGGGCAGGGGGCATGCAGTTCTTC. It is translated as CASSPRAGGMQFF.